These T cell receptor beta chains were read from a single sample in a study of regulatory T cells in long-lasting Graves disease. TCRdb ran MiXCR on the multiplex PCR reads and lists one entry per CDR3 protein. The profile shows about 470,000 distinct CDR3 sequences, 20% to 25% of them singletons. Here the sequenced sample was peripheral blood mononuclear cells (PBMCs), taken when the disease was refractory, from a patient treated with antithyroid drugs. The receptor source for this set is a female donor with Graves disease. Each CDR3 is given with its conserved first and last residue. The order of the fields is V gene, J gene, D gene, clone size, CDR3 length, CDR3 protein, CDR3 DNA. The D gene is left open where the match is weak. For some rows the clone size is stated as once, few or many, or as a class when expanded; others skip it.

V gene: TRBV6-1
J gene: TRBJ2-4
D gene: .
clone size: .
CDR3 length: 15
CDR3 protein: CASSRGRSSKNIQYF
CDR3 DNA: TGTGCCAGCAGTCGTGGGCGGAGCTCCAAAAACATTCAGTACTTC

V gene: TRBV10-3
J gene: TRBJ2-6
D gene: TRBD1
clone size: .
CDR3 length: 14
CDR3 protein: CATSDRAGANVLTF
CDR3 DNA: TGTGCCACCAGTGACAGGGCCGGGGCCAACGTCCTGACTTTC

V gene: TRBV3-1
J gene: TRBJ1-1
D gene: .
clone size: few
CDR3 length: 12
CDR3 protein: CASSQLGREAFF
CDR3 DNA: TGTGCCAGCAGCCAATTGGGCAGGGAAGCTTTCTTT

V gene: TRBV28
J gene: TRBJ2-1
D gene: .
clone size: .
CDR3 length: 14
CDR3 protein: CASSPLGVDNEQFF
CDR3 DNA: TGTGCCAGCAGTCCCTTAGGGGTCGACAATGAGCAGTTCTTC

V gene: TRBV13
J gene: TRBJ2-7
D gene: TRBD2
clone size: few
CDR3 length: 16
CDR3 protein: CASSPETSGSRYEQYF
CDR3 DNA: TGTGCCAGCAGCCCCGAGACTAGCGGGAGTAGGTACGAGCAGTACTTC

V gene: TRBV5-1
J gene: TRBJ2-5
D gene: .
clone size: .
CDR3 length: 14
CDR3 protein: CASSIETGEETQYF
CDR3 DNA: TGCGCCAGCAGCATCGAAACTGGGGAAGAGACCCAGTACTTC

V gene: TRBV3-1
J gene: TRBJ1-1
D gene: .
clone size: .
CDR3 length: 16
CDR3 protein: CASSPLDRSWNTEAFF
CDR3 DNA: TGTGCCAGCAGCCCGTTAGACAGGTCGTGGAACACTGAAGCTTTCTTT

V gene: TRBV19
J gene: TRBJ2-7
D gene: .
clone size: many
CDR3 length: 18
CDR3 protein: CASSIRWADDNLLYEQYF
CDR3 DNA: TGTGCCAGTAGTATTAGGTGGGCCGACGACAACCTGTTGTACGAGCAGTACTTC

V gene: TRBV9
J gene: TRBJ1-1
D gene: .
clone size: few
CDR3 length: 16
CDR3 protein: CASSEKQGTPPSEAFF
CDR3 DNA: TGTGCCAGCAGCGAAAAACAGGGTACTCCACCAAGTGAAGCTTTCTTT

V gene: TRBV6-1
J gene: TRBJ2-7
D gene: TRBD2
clone size: once
CDR3 length: 15
CDR3 protein: CASFAGTSGSYEQYF
CDR3 DNA: TGTGCCAGTTTCGCCGGGACTAGCGGAAGCTACGAGCAGTACTTC

V gene: TRBV24-1
J gene: TRBJ2-5
D gene: .
clone size: many
CDR3 length: 11
CDR3 protein: CAIGQQETQYF
CDR3 DNA: TGTGCCATTGGACAGCAAGAGACCCAGTACTTC

V gene: TRBV2
J gene: TRBJ1-5
D gene: .
clone size: many
CDR3 length: 16
CDR3 protein: CASSGAGARSNQPQHF
CDR3 DNA: TGTGCCAGCAGTGGGGCAGGGGCTAGGAGCAATCAGCCCCAGCATTTT

V gene: TRBV28
J gene: TRBJ1-1
D gene: .
clone size: many
CDR3 length: 15
CDR3 protein: CASSSPQGHNTEAFF
CDR3 DNA: TGTGCCAGCAGTTCCCCGCAGGGGCATAACACTGAAGCTTTCTTT

V gene: TRBV11-2
J gene: TRBJ1-4
D gene: TRBD1
clone size: many
CDR3 length: 15
CDR3 protein: CASSPIPGQGEKLFF
CDR3 DNA: TGTGCCAGCAGCCCAATTCCGGGACAGGGGGAAAAACTGTTTTTT

V gene: TRBV5-1
J gene: TRBJ1-1
D gene: .
clone size: many
CDR3 length: 15
CDR3 protein: CASSLWGGLNTEAFF
CDR3 DNA: TGCGCCAGCAGCTTGTGGGGGGGCCTGAACACTGAAGCTTTCTTT

V gene: TRBV19
J gene: TRBJ2-7
D gene: .
clone size: .
CDR3 length: 13
CDR3 protein: CASAREDGDEQYF
CDR3 DNA: TGTGCCAGTGCCAGGGAGGACGGGGACGAGCAGTACTTC

V gene: TRBV6-1
J gene: TRBJ1-2
D gene: .
clone size: many
CDR3 length: 16
CDR3 protein: CASSERDGSLVNGYTF
CDR3 DNA: TGTGCCAGCAGTGAAAGAGACGGGTCTTTGGTGAATGGCTACACCTTC

V gene: TRBV10-1
J gene: TRBJ2-7
D gene: TRBD1
clone size: .
CDR3 length: 15
CDR3 protein: CAGSESGTGGFEQYF
CDR3 DNA: TGCGCCGGCAGTGAGTCAGGTACAGGGGGCTTCGAGCAGTACTTC

V gene: TRBV7-9
J gene: TRBJ1-1
D gene: .
clone size: few
CDR3 length: 11
CDR3 protein: CASQGLVEAFF
CDR3 DNA: TGTGCCTCCCAGGGACTCGTTGAAGCTTTCTTT

V gene: TRBV6-1
J gene: TRBJ1-1
D gene: TRBD1
clone size: few
CDR3 length: 15
CDR3 protein: CASRQTGAANTEAFF
CDR3 DNA: TGTGCCAGCAGGCAGACAGGGGCGGCGAACACTGAAGCTTTCTTT

V gene: TRBV15
J gene: TRBJ2-5
D gene: .
clone size: many
CDR3 length: 14
CDR3 protein: CATSRAGRQETQYF
CDR3 DNA: TGTGCCACCAGCAGAGCTGGGCGCCAAGAGACCCAGTACTTC

V gene: TRBV6-2/TRBV6-3
J gene: TRBJ1-1
D gene: .
clone size: .
CDR3 length: 16
CDR3 protein: CASSPWRGTGETEAFF
CDR3 DNA: TGTGCCAGCAGCCCCTGGCGTGGTACGGGAGAGACTGAAGCTTTCTTT

V gene: TRBV2
J gene: TRBJ1-1
D gene: .
clone size: .
CDR3 length: 15
CDR3 protein: CASSRLGQTNTEAFF
CDR3 DNA: TGTGCCAGCAGCCGATTAGGACAGACTAACACTGAAGCTTTCTTT

V gene: TRBV11-2
J gene: TRBJ2-5
D gene: TRBD2
clone size: many
CDR3 length: 16
CDR3 protein: CASTTAGSGHSETQYF
CDR3 DNA: TGTGCCAGCACCACCGCGGGTAGCGGGCACTCGGAGACCCAGTACTTC

V gene: TRBV19
J gene: TRBJ1-1
D gene: .
clone size: .
CDR3 length: 15
CDR3 protein: CASSLRTLRSTEAFF
CDR3 DNA: TGTGCCAGTAGCCTACGCACCCTAAGGAGTACTGAAGCTTTCTTT

V gene: TRBV2
J gene: TRBJ1-1
D gene: .
clone size: many
CDR3 length: 14
CDR3 protein: CASSEGDRTTEAFF
CDR3 DNA: TGTGCCAGCAGTGAAGGAGACAGGACCACTGAAGCTTTCTTT

V gene: TRBV20-1
J gene: TRBJ2-7
D gene: TRBD1
clone size: .
CDR3 length: 15
CDR3 protein: CSARDPRQGSYEQYF
CDR3 DNA: TGCAGTGCTAGAGATCCAAGACAGGGCTCCTACGAGCAGTACTTC

V gene: TRBV6-2/TRBV6-3
J gene: TRBJ1-1
D gene: .
clone size: few
CDR3 length: 13
CDR3 protein: CASSYEWYSEAFF
CDR3 DNA: TGTGCCAGCAGTTACGAGTGGTACAGCGAAGCTTTCTTT

V gene: TRBV6-5
J gene: TRBJ2-5
D gene: TRBD1
clone size: many
CDR3 length: 15
CDR3 protein: CASSYPGQGEETQYF
CDR3 DNA: TGTGCCAGCAGTTATCCGGGACAGGGGGAAGAGACCCAGTACTTC

V gene: TRBV6-1
J gene: TRBJ1-3
D gene: .
clone size: .
CDR3 length: 13
CDR3 protein: CASTESSGNTIYF
CDR3 DNA: TGTGCCAGCACTGAAAGCTCTGGAAACACCATATATTTT

V gene: TRBV4-1
J gene: TRBJ2-7
D gene: TRBD2
clone size: .
CDR3 length: 17
CDR3 protein: CASSPPAGGPLKGEQYF
CDR3 DNA: TGCGCCAGCAGCCCTCCAGCGGGAGGGCCACTAAAAGGAGAGCAGTACTTC

V gene: TRBV27
J gene: TRBJ2-5
D gene: .
clone size: many
CDR3 length: 13
CDR3 protein: CASSLDLEETQYF
CDR3 DNA: TGTGCCAGCAGTTTAGATCTGGAAGAGACCCAGTACTTC

V gene: TRBV24-1
J gene: TRBJ2-5
D gene: TRBD1
clone size: many
CDR3 length: 17
CDR3 protein: CATSDEPGQGAGETQYF
CDR3 DNA: TGTGCCACCAGTGATGAACCGGGACAGGGGGCCGGGGAGACCCAGTACTTC

V gene: TRBV7-2
J gene: TRBJ2-5
D gene: .
clone size: many
CDR3 length: 17
CDR3 protein: CASSFLGGTPGQETQYF
CDR3 DNA: TGTGCCAGCAGCTTCCTAGGGGGGACCCCAGGGCAGGAGACCCAGTACTTC

V gene: TRBV28
J gene: TRBJ1-3
D gene: .
clone size: .
CDR3 length: 13
CDR3 protein: CASSLGGVYTIYF
CDR3 DNA: TGTGCCAGCAGTTTAGGAGGGGTATACACCATATATTTT

V gene: TRBV7-2
J gene: TRBJ1-2
D gene: .
clone size: few
CDR3 length: 15
CDR3 protein: CASSLGRIANYGYTF
CDR3 DNA: TGTGCCAGCAGCTTAGGACGTATAGCCAACTATGGCTACACCTTC

V gene: TRBV5-1
J gene: TRBJ1-2
D gene: .
clone size: few
CDR3 length: 13
CDR3 protein: CASSLGVTSGYTF
CDR3 DNA: TGCGCCAGCAGCTTGGGGGTTACCTCTGGCTACACCTTC

V gene: TRBV12-3/TRBV12-4
J gene: TRBJ1-6
D gene: TRBD1
clone size: many
CDR3 length: 14
CDR3 protein: CASSPGTGDSPLHF
CDR3 DNA: TGTGCCAGCAGTCCCGGGACAGGGGACTCACCCCTCCACTTT

V gene: TRBV20-1
J gene: TRBJ1-2
D gene: TRBD1
clone size: many
CDR3 length: 14
CDR3 protein: CSAREGQGVYGYTF
CDR3 DNA: TGCAGTGCTAGAGAGGGACAGGGTGTGTATGGCTACACCTTC

V gene: TRBV10-3
J gene: TRBJ1-2
D gene: .
clone size: .
CDR3 length: 15
CDR3 protein: CAISEAAGGLDGYTF
CDR3 DNA: TGTGCCATCAGTGAGGCCGCCGGGGGGCTGGATGGCTACACCTTC

V gene: TRBV15
J gene: TRBJ2-2
D gene: .
clone size: many
CDR3 length: 16
CDR3 protein: CATSRESGLNTGELFF
CDR3 DNA: TGTGCCACCAGCAGAGAGAGCGGCTTGAACACCGGGGAGCTGTTTTTT

V gene: TRBV7-2
J gene: TRBJ2-7
D gene: .
clone size: many
CDR3 length: 15
CDR3 protein: CASSLGDSPAYEQYF
CDR3 DNA: TGTGCCAGCAGCTTAGGGGACTCACCAGCCTACGAGCAGTACTTC

V gene: TRBV28
J gene: TRBJ2-7
D gene: .
clone size: many
CDR3 length: 13
CDR3 protein: CASRRLQGWEQYF
CDR3 DNA: TGTGCCAGCAGACGCCTACAGGGTTGGGAGCAGTACTTC

V gene: TRBV19
J gene: TRBJ1-3
D gene: .
clone size: .
CDR3 length: 14
CDR3 protein: CASSSTDSGNTIYF
CDR3 DNA: TGTGCCAGTAGTAGCACGGACTCTGGAAACACCATATATTTT

V gene: TRBV24-1
J gene: TRBJ2-7
D gene: .
clone size: .
CDR3 length: 13
CDR3 protein: CATRAGPMYEQYF
CDR3 DNA: TGTGCCACCAGGGCCGGACCTATGTACGAGCAGTACTTC

V gene: TRBV6-2/TRBV6-3
J gene: TRBJ1-1
D gene: .
clone size: .
CDR3 length: 14
CDR3 protein: CASSYRRLNTEAFF
CDR3 DNA: TGTGCCAGCAGTTACCGTCGGCTGAACACTGAAGCTTTCTTT

V gene: TRBV13
J gene: TRBJ2-7
D gene: .
clone size: .
CDR3 length: 13
CDR3 protein: CASSPQGAHEQYF
CDR3 DNA: TGTGCCAGCAGCCCCCAGGGTGCCCACGAGCAGTACTTC

V gene: TRBV11-2
J gene: TRBJ2-3
D gene: .
clone size: .
CDR3 length: 12
CDR3 protein: CASTPGSDTQYF
CDR3 DNA: TGTGCCAGCACCCCAGGTTCAGATACGCAGTATTTT

V gene: TRBV7-8
J gene: TRBJ1-2
D gene: .
clone size: .
CDR3 length: 12
CDR3 protein: CASSARGVGYTF
CDR3 DNA: TGTGCCAGCAGCGCCAGGGGAGTAGGCTACACCTTC

V gene: TRBV6-2/TRBV6-3
J gene: TRBJ1-6
D gene: TRBD1
clone size: .
CDR3 length: 15
CDR3 protein: CASSYDRAGRSPLHF
CDR3 DNA: TGTGCCAGCAGTTATGACAGGGCCGGTAGATCACCCCTCCACTTT

V gene: TRBV6-1
J gene: TRBJ1-4
D gene: TRBD1
clone size: many
CDR3 length: 12
CDR3 protein: CASTGTDEKLFF
CDR3 DNA: TGTGCCAGCACCGGGACAGATGAAAAACTGTTTTTT

V gene: TRBV27
J gene: TRBJ1-4
D gene: TRBD1
clone size: many
CDR3 length: 16
CDR3 protein: CASSLLPGQGREKLFF
CDR3 DNA: TGTGCCAGCAGTTTACTTCCGGGACAGGGGAGAGAAAAACTGTTTTTT

V gene: TRBV28
J gene: TRBJ1-1
D gene: .
clone size: .
CDR3 length: 13
CDR3 protein: CASSLMADTEAFF
CDR3 DNA: TGTGCCAGCAGTTTGATGGCGGACACTGAAGCTTTCTTT

V gene: TRBV11-3
J gene: TRBJ2-5
D gene: TRBD2
clone size: many
CDR3 length: 13
CDR3 protein: CASSLGAGGTQYF
CDR3 DNA: TGTGCCAGCAGCTTGGGGGCGGGGGGGACCCAGTACTTC

V gene: TRBV7-3
J gene: TRBJ1-2
D gene: .
clone size: many
CDR3 length: 16
CDR3 protein: CASSTSSGGGTDGYTF
CDR3 DNA: TGTGCCAGCAGCACCTCGAGCGGAGGGGGGACGGATGGCTACACCTTC